The T cell receptor beta chain described here comes from a study of blood T cell repertoires in COVID-19. Overall study: The United States, Italy and Spain provided the acute and convalescent COVID-19 samples. PBMCs, B-cell-depleted T cells, or T cells provided the cDNA or gDNA that made up the material.

The Seattle patients joined while their infection was active and were tracked longitudinally afterward. V gave up 4 bases and J gave up 4 bases, with 10 bases separating them. Germline V lookup: CDR1 LGHDT, CDR2 YNNKEL (reference sequence). The CDR3 is made up of 13 amino acids. Original handling: Amplification of reference gene primers provided the estimated nucleated cell counts. The repertoire was sequenced with immunoSEQ multiplex PCR; TCRdb's copy has only in-frame clones and lacks some. V and J calls and clone size are given by that table; D and trimming were obtained from the DNA. The sample lists about 370,000 clones, roughly 90% seen once, with about 3% in the top ten.

The receptor was derived from a woman younger than 45 with COVID-19, enrolled during active disease. V and J are TRBV3-1 (or the pseudogene TRBV3-2) and TRBJ1-1, with D unclear. The sequenced sample consisted of peripheral blood. The CDR3 region is CASSRQFPTEAFF. DNA for the CDR3: TGTGCCAGCAGCCGGCAGTTCCCCACTGAAGCTTTCTTT.